A single sample is the source of the 19 T cell receptor beta chains below, sequenced in a study of shared clonotypes between healthy human individuals. Clones were sequenced by immunoSEQ multiplex PCR, and TCRdb holds only the in-frame ones, with some missing. The sample lists approximately 2.1 million clones, about 92% occurring once. The sample taken for sequencing was naive CD4+ T cells from PBMCs. This sample's subset: CD45RA+ positively selected. These receptor sequences come from a man aged 18 to 30 in good health. Some clones in this sample may be carry-over from other donors' samples.

The table lists this clone with a count of one. V is TRBV7-2 and J is TRBJ2-2; D remains ambiguous. The V end lost 2 bases, the J end lost 1 base, and 5 bases lay between the germline ends. There are 14 residues in the CDR3. Germline CDR1 SGHTA, CDR2 FQGNSA. CDR3 amino acids: CASSLRGNTGELFF. CDR3 DNA: TGTGCCAGCAGCTTACGTGGGAACACCGGGGAGCTGTTTTTT.

The chain uses TRBV6-4 and TRBJ1-3; a possible D gene is TRBD1 (5 bases). There are 15 residues in the CDR3. Germline V gives CDR1 MRHNA, CDR2 SNTAGT. Trimming stripped 2 bases from V and 0 bases from J, with 8 bases between. In DNA, the CDR3 is TGTGCCAGCAGTGACCGACAGTCCTCTGGAAACACCATATATTTT. Translating gives CASSDRQSSGNTIYF.

This clone occurred once. The chain uses TRBV28 and TRBJ1-2; D not resolved. The V end was cut by 5 bases, the J end by 8 bases, with 15 bases between. CDR3 length equals 13 residues. The germline V gene has CDR1 MDHEN and CDR2 SYDVKM. The DNA of the CDR3 is TGTGCCAGCAGTCCCCCGCTCTTATCAGGCTACACCTTC. Protein product: CASSPPLLSGYTF.

Only one count was recorded for this clone. The gene calls are TRBV5-8 and TRBJ2-2; D remains ambiguous. The CDR3 contains 14 residues. Germline V lookup: CDR1 SGHTS, CDR2 YDEGEE. With 4 bases removed from V and 7 bases from J, the gap between germline ends came to 14 bases. CDR3 sequence: CASSLTRTRGELFF. The DNA for the CDR3 is TGTGCCAGCAGCCTGACCAGGACGCGCGGGGAGCTGTTTTTT.

Remarks on this clone: Other DNA sequences within the sample encode an identical CDR3. This chain joins TRBV18 and TRBJ2-7, with TRBD1 matching 7 bases. Per the germline V gene, CDR1 is KGHSH and CDR2 is LQKENI. The CDR3 length is 13 residues. V dropped 3 bases and J dropped 3; count of bases not matched to a gene: 2. The CDR3 sequence is CASSPDRVYEQYF. The CDR3 DNA reads TGTGCCAGCTCACCCGACAGGGTCTACGAGCAGTACTTC.

The chain uses TRBV9 and TRBJ2-5; D is tentatively TRBD1 or TRBD2 (5 bases each). The CDR3 is 15 residues long. Germline V CDR1 and CDR2: SGDLS, YYNGEE. V lost 0 bases and J 4 bases, leaving 13 bases between the germline ends. The CDR3 here is CASSVVGTMPETQYF. In DNA, the CDR3 is TGTGCCAGCAGCGTAGTGGGGACCATGCCAGAGACCCAGTACTTC. Full variable domain (rest looked up from reference TRBV9 and TRBJ2-5): DSGVTQTPKHLITATGQRVTLRCSPRSGDLSVYWYQQSLDQGLQFLIQYYNGEERAKGNILERFSAQQFPDLHSELNLSSLELGDSALYFCASSVVGTMPETQYFGPGTRLLVL.

In the case of this clone: Other DNA sequences of this sample code for an identical CDR3. The chain uses TRBV5-1 and TRBJ2-7; 10 bases line up with TRBD1. The V gene end was trimmed by 4 bases and the J gene end by 2 bases; junction bases not matched to a gene: 3. CDR3 size: 14 residues. CDR1 and CDR2 (germline): SGHRS, YFSETQ. The chain's CDR3 is CASSPGTGAYEQYF. DNA of the CDR3: TGCGCCAGCAGCCCCGGGACAGGGGCCTACGAGCAGTACTTC.

This rearrangement joins TRBV18 to TRBJ1-5; D remains unclear. V lost 3 bases and J 6 bases, leaving 9 bases between the germline ends. Germline lookup yields CDR1 KGHSH and CDR2 LQKENI. This CDR3 has 13 amino acids. CDR3 DNA: TGTGCCAGCTCACCGGGTTCCGCTCAGCCCCAGCATTTT. It specifies CASSPGSAQPQHF.

The J gene is TRBJ2-7, the V gene TRBV10-1, with D maybe TRBD2 (6 bases). The CDR3 has 14 residues. Germline-derived CDR1 and CDR2 are WNHNN and SYGVQD (reference sequence). The ends were cut back, 4 bases at V and 3 bases at J, with 13 bases in the middle. Written as DNA, the CDR3 is TGCGCCAGCAGTGCCGGGACTGTCATCTACGAGCAGTACTTC. This encodes CASSAGTVIYEQYF.

In its sample, this clone was seen a few times. Other DNA sequences in this specimen translate into the identical CDR3. The gene calls are TRBV10-3 and TRBJ1-1, with 10 nucleotides matching TRBD1. This CDR3 comprises 13 residues. Germline lookup yields CDR1 ENHRY and CDR2 SYGVKD. V dropped 6 bases and J dropped 3; count of bases not matched to a gene: 1. CDR3 region: CAIRGTGDTEAFF. The DNA of the CDR3 is TGTGCCATCAGGGGGACAGGGGACACTGAAGCTTTCTTT.

The chain is built from TRBV7-2 and TRBJ2-5, with 11 bases that match TRBD2. The germline V gene has CDR1 SGHTA and CDR2 FQGNSA. J gave up 2 bases and V 4 bases, and 12 bases lay outside the gene matches. The CDR3 is 18 residues long. CDR3 sequence: CASSSYWVAGGSQETQYF. The CDR3 region has the DNA TGTGCCAGCAGCTCATATTGGGTAGCGGGAGGGTCTCAAGAGACCCAGTACTTC.

For this clone: The same CDR3 is also encoded by other DNA sequences in this sample. This rearrangement joins TRBV30 to TRBJ2-2; perhaps TRBD1 as D (6 bases). CDR1 and CDR2 (germline): GTSNPN, SVGIG (reference sequence). The CDR3 covers 12 residues. Trimming cost V 0 bases and J 7 bases, with 6 bases left between them. The CDR3 DNA reads as TGTGCCTGGAGTGTACAGGGCGGGGAGCTGTTTTTT. Protein sequence: CAWSVQGGELFF. Complete variable domain (other parts from reference TRBV30 and TRBJ2-2): SQTIHQWPATLVQPVGSPLSLECTVEGTSNPNLYWYRQAAGRGLQLLFYSVGIGQISSEVPQNLSASRPQDRQFILSSKKLLLSDSGFYLCAWSVQGGELFFGEGSRLTVL.

The gene calls are TRBV6-1 and TRBJ1-2; D gene ambiguous. The V end was cut by 7 bases, the J end by 4 bases, with 13 bases between. The germline V gene has CDR1 MNHNS and CDR2 SASEGT. The CDR3 contains 13 residues. The CDR3 coding sequence is TGTGCCAGCAATTCCGGAGCCTTCTATGGCTACACCTTC. The encoded protein is CASNSGAFYGYTF.

The chain employs TRBV30 and TRBJ2-5; the D is unclear. Germline CDR1 and CDR2: GTSNPN and SVGIG (reference sequence). V shed 2 bases and J shed 1 base, with 8 bases lying between them. The CDR3 runs to 13 residues. This CDR3 is CAWSLTFQETQYF. The CDR3, as DNA: TGTGCCTGGAGTTTGACTTTCCAAGAGACCCAGTACTTC.

This clone was observed once. The V and J genes are TRBV7-8 and TRBJ2-1, with D unresolved. Trimming took off 5 bases at V and 3 bases at J, with 14 bases between the two ends. Germline CDR1 and CDR2: SGHVS and FQNEAQ. CDR3 length: 15 residues. CDR3 loop: CASSPLEVNYNEQFF. The CDR3 nucleotides are TGTGCCAGCAGCCCGCTTGAGGTCAACTACAATGAGCAGTTCTTC. The whole variable domain, remainder taken from reference TRBV7-8 and TRBJ2-1, is GAGVSQSPRYKVAKRGQDVALRCDPISGHVSLFWYQQALGQGPEFLTYFQNEAQLDKSGLPSDRFFAERPEGSVSTLKIQRTQQEDSAVYLCASSPLEVNYNEQFFGPGTRLTVL.

Notes on this clone: At the DNA level, this CDR3 is encoded by other sequences in the same sample as well. This chain links TRBV28 with TRBJ2-7; a possible D gene is TRBD2 (5 bases). The germline CDR1 and CDR2 sequences are MDHEN and SYDVKM. The CDR3 loop spans 14 amino acids. Trimming removed 3 bases from V and 4 bases from J, with 13 bases in between. The CDR3, as DNA: TGTGCCAGCAGTTTGCGTCTAGCTGGGTACGAGCAGTACTTC. Its protein product is CASSLRLAGYEQYF.

The chain joins TRBV18 to TRBJ2-4, with 9 bases matching TRBD2. The trim removed 6 bases at V and 6 bases at J, leaving 6 bases unmatched. CDR3 length: 14 amino acids. Germline V CDR1 and CDR2: KGHSH, LQKENI. CDR3 bases: TGTGCCAGCTCGCTAGCTAGCGGGGCAAACATTCAGTACTTC. Translated, it gives CASSLASGANIQYF.

CDR3 amino acids: CASRDKRKGNEKLFF. The CDR3, as DNA: TGTGCCAGCAGAGATAAGAGAAAGGGGAATGAAAAACTGTTTTTT. The rearrangement links TRBV4-2 to TRBJ1-4, with D possibly matching TRBD1 (5 bases). V lost 6 bases to trimming and J lost 5 bases, with 16 bases between them. Germline CDR1 and CDR2: LGHNA and YNFKEQ. The CDR3 sequence is 15 residues long.

V gene TRBV11-2 combines with J gene TRBJ2-7; D is unresolved. Germline V gene sequence: CDR1 SGHAT, CDR2 FQNNGV. The CDR3 extends over 13 amino acids. Between the trimmed V and J ends, which lost 0 bases and 7 bases, there was a span of 10 bases. CDR3 nucleotide sequence: TGTGCCAGCAGCTTAGATCGGCAGGAGGAGCAGTACTTC. Its protein product is CASSLDRQEEQYF. Using reference TRBV11-2 and TRBJ2-7 for the parts outside the CDR3, the full variable domain is EAGVAQSPRYKIIEKRQSVAFWCNPISGHATLYWYQQILGQGPKLLIQFQNNGVVDDSQLPKDRFSAERLKGVDSTLKIQPAKLEDSAVYLCASSLDRQEEQYFGPGTRLTVT.